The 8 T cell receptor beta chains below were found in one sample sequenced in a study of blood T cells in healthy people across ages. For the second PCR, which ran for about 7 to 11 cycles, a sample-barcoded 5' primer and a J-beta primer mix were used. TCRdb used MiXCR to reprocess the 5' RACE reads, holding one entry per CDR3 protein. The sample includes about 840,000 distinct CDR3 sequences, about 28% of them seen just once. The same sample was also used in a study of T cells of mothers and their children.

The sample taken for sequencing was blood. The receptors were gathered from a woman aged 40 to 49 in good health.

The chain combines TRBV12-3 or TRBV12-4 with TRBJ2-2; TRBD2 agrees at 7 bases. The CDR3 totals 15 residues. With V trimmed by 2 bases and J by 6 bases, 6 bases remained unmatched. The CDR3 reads CASSLWRESSGELFF. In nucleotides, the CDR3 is TGTGCCAGCAGTTTATGGCGGGAGTCCTCCGGGGAGCTGTTTTTT.

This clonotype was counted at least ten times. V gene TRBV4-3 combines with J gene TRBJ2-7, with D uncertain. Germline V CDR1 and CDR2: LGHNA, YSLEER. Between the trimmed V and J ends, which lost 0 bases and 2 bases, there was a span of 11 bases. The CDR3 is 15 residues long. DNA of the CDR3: TGCGCCAGCAGCCAAGAACGGCAGCCTGCCTACGAGCAGTACTTC. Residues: CASSQERQPAYEQYF.

The CDR3, as DNA: TGCGCCAGCAGCTTGGAAAGGGGCAGGGGCTACAATGAGCAGTTCTTC. This translates into CASSLERGRGYNEQFF. The J gene is TRBJ2-1, the V gene TRBV5-1; D is perhaps TRBD1 (6 bases). The V end was cut by 0 bases, the J end by 3 bases, with 13 bases between. CDR1 and CDR2 from the germline V gene are SGHRS and YFSETQ. This CDR3 spans 16 amino acids.

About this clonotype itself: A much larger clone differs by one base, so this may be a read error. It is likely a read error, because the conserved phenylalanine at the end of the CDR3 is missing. CDR3 region: CASSQDAGSQPQHL. Written as DNA, the CDR3 is TGTGCCAGCAGCCAAGATGCAGGGTCTCAGCCCCAGCATCTT. The rearrangement uses TRBV3-1 and TRBJ1-5; tentative D call: TRBD1 (5 bases). Trimming left V 0 bases short and J 6 bases short, with 9 bases between. The CDR3 is made up of 14 amino acids. CDR1 and CDR2 from the germline V gene are LGHDT and YNNKEL (reference sequence).

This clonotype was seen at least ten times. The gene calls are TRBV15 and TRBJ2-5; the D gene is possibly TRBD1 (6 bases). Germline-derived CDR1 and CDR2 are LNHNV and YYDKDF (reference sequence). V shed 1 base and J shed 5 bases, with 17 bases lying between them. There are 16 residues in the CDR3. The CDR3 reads CATSRGSDVQGETQYF. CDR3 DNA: TGTGCCACCAGCAGAGGGTCGGACGTCCAGGGGGAGACCCAGTACTTC.

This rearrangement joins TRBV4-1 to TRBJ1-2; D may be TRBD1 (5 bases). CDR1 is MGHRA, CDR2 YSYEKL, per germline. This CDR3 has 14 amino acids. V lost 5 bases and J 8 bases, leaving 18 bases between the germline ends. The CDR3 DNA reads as TGCGCCAGCAGCACCTCCCTCGACAGATCAGGCTACACCTTC. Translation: CASSTSLDRSGYTF.

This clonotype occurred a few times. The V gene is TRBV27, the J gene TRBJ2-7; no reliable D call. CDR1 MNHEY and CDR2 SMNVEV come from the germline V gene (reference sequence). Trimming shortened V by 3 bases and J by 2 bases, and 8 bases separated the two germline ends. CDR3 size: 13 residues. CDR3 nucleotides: TGTGCCAGCAGTTTCGGTATCGCCTACGAGCAGTACTTC. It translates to CASSFGIAYEQYF.

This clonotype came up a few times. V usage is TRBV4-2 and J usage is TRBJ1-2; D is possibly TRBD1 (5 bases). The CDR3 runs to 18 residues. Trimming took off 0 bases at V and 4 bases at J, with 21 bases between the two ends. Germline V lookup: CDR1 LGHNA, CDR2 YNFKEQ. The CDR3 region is CASSQDLAGDAAAYGYTF. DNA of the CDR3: TGTGCCAGCAGCCAAGATTTAGCTGGGGACGCCGCGGCCTATGGCTACACCTTC.